The entry that follows covers one T cell receptor beta chain sequence. Its antigen is currently unknown. Primers included in the PCR were 60 Vbeta and 13 Jbeta primers. Assay: immunoSEQ multiplex PCR; the TCRdb copy retains only in-frame clones and omits some. Altogether approximately 160,000 clones are present, approximately 67% being singletons, with the ten largest covering roughly 4.1%. The CDR3 length is 14 residues. The germline V gene has CDR1 LNHDA and CDR2 SQIVND (reference sequence). V lost 1 base and J lost 4, with 11 bases in between. The record originates from a study of cytomegalovirus exposure and HLA in healthy donors. Study-wide results and limits: In a later analysis, common viral pathogens appeared linked to several of the most significant clusters. CMV serostatus was the sole immune exposure information available. Clonal expansion was found to be greater in HLA-associated TCR beta chains than in equally common others in a later analysis.

The sequencing input was PBMCs. The chain joins TRBV19 to TRBJ2-7; tentatively, D is TRBD2 (5 bases). The sequence was collected from a woman between 18 and 30 years old in good health and CMV-seropositive. Here the CDR3 reads CASSIAPAGYEQYF. CDR3 bases: TGTGCCAGTAGTATAGCCCCCGCGGGTTACGAGCAGTACTTC.